This record looks at one TCR beta chain sequence and its context. The antigen remains undetermined. These data are taken from a study of CD4 T cell repertoires in COVID-19. General study findings and limits: Two or all three memory subsets shared several highly expanded SARS-CoV-2-reactive clonotypes. SARS-CoV and/or HKU1 spike cultures shared between about 6.5 and 27% of SARS-CoV-2 clonotypes.

Only in-frame clones appear in the TCRdb table, and some are missing; sequencing was by immunoSEQ multiplex PCR. The profile covers about 75,000 clones, with about four fifths appearing a single time and roughly 0.58% taken by the ten largest. The sample consisted of CD4+ T cells from peripheral blood, taken after recovery from COVID-19. The TCR originated in a human donor who had COVID-19.

This CDR3 reads CASSPRPGQGWHEQYF. The CDR3 coding sequence is TGTGCCAGCAGCCCCCGACCGGGACAGGGGTGGCACGAGCAGTACTTC. The chain has TRBV11-2 and TRBJ2-7; 10 nucleotides agree with TRBD1. The CDR3 length is 16 residues. Germline values: CDR1 SGHAT, CDR2 FQNNGV. The trim removed 5 bases at V and 5 bases at J, leaving 12 bases unmatched.